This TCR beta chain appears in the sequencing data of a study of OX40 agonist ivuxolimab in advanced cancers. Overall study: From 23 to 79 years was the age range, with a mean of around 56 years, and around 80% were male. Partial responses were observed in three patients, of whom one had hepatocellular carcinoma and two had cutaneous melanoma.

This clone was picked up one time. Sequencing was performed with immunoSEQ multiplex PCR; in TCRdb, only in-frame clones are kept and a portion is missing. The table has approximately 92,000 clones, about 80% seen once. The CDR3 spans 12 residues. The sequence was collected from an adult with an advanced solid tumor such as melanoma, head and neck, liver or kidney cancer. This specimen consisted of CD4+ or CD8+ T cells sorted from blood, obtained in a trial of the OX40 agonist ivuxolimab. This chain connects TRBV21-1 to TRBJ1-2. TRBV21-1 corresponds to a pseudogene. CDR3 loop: CASSHNLYGYTF. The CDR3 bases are TGTGCCAGCAGCCATAACCTCTATGGCTACACCTTC.